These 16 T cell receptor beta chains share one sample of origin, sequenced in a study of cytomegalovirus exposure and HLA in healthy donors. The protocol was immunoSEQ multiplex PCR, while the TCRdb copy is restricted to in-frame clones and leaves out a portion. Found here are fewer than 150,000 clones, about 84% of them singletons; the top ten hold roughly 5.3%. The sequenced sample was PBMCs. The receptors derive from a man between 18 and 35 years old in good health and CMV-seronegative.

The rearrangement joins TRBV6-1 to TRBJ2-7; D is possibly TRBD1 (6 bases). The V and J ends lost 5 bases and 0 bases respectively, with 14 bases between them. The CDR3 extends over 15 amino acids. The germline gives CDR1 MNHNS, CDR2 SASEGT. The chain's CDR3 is CASSPGERASYEQYF. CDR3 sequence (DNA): TGTGCCAGCAGTCCAGGGGAGAGGGCCTCCTACGAGCAGTACTTC.

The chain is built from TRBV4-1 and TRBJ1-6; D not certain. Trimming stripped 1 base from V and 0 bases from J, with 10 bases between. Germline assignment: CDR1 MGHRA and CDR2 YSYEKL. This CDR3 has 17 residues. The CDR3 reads CASSQVPPSSYNSPLHF. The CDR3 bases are TGCGCCAGCAGCCAAGTCCCCCCGAGCTCCTATAATTCACCCCTCCACTTT.

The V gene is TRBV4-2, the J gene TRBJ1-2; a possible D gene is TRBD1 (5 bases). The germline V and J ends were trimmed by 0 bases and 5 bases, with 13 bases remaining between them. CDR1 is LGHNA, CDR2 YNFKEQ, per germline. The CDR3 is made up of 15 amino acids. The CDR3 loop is CASSQDRGGGYGYTF. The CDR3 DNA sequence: TGTGCCAGCAGCCAAGATCGGGGGGGAGGGTATGGCTACACCTTC.

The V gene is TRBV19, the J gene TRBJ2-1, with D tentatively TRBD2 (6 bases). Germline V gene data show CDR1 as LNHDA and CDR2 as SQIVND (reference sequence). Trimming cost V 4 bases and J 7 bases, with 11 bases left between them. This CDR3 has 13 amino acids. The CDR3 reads CASSTWGENEQFF. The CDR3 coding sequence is TGTGCCAGTAGTACCTGGGGGGAAAATGAGCAGTTCTTC.

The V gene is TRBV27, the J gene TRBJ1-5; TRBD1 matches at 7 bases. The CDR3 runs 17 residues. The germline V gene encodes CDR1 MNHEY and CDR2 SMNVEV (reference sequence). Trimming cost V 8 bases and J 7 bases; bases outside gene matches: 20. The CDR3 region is CASRATLRQGGSQPQHF. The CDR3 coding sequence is TGTGCCAGCCGTGCGACGCTAAGACAGGGTGGAAGCCAGCCCCAGCATTTT.

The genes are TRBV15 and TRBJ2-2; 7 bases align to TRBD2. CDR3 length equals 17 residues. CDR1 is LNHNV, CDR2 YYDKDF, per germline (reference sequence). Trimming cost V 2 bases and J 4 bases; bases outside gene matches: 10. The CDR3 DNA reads TGTGCCACCAGCAGATTCTCCTCGGGAGGCGGCACCGGGGAGCTGTTTTTT. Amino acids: CATSRFSSGGGTGELFF.

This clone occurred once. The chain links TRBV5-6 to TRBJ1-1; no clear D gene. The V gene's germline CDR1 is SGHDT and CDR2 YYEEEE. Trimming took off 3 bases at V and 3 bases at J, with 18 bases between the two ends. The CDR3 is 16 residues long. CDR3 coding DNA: TGTGCCAGCAGCTCACCCCTCGGGGTGTTGGACACTGAAGCTTTCTTT. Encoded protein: CASSSPLGVLDTEAFF.

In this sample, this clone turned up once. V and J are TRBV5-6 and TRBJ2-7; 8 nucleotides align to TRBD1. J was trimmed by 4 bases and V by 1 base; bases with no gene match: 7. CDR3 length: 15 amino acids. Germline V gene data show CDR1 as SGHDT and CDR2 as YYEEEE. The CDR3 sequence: CASSLNGQGAYEQYF. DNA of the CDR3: TGTGCCAGCAGCTTGAATGGGCAGGGGGCTTACGAGCAGTACTTC.

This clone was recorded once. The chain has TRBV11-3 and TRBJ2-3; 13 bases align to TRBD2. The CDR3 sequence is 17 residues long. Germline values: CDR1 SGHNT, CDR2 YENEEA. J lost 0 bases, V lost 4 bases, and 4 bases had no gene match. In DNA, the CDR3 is TGTGCCAGCAGCTCGGGGACTAGCGGGACTAGCACAGATACGCAGTATTTT. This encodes CASSSGTSGTSTDTQYF.

The CDR3 nucleotides are TGTGCCAGCAGTTACTCTAGGACAGGGGGACAAGAGACCCAGTACTTC. This encodes CASSYSRTGGQETQYF. V is TRBV6-5 and J is TRBJ2-5; 10 nucleotides line up with TRBD1. Losses at the gene ends were 0 bases for V and 2 bases for J; bases not matched to a gene: 3. The CDR3 runs 16 residues. CDR1 is MNHEY and CDR2 is SVGAGI in the germline V gene.

The CDR3 spells CAWNIGQETQYF. Here the CDR3 DNA reads TGTGCCTGGAATATCGGCCAAGAGACCCAGTACTTC. V and J are TRBV30 and TRBJ2-5; D call uncertain. The V end lost 4 bases, the J end lost 1 base, and 7 bases lay between the germline ends. Germline assignment: CDR1 GTSNPN and CDR2 SVGIG (reference sequence). This CDR3 comprises 12 residues.

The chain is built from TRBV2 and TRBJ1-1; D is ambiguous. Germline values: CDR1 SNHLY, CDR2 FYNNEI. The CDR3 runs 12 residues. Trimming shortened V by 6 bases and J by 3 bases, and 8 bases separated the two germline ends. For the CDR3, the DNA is TGTGCCAGCAGACCGGGGTACACTGAAGCTTTCTTT. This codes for CASRPGYTEAFF. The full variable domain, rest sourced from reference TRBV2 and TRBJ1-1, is EPEVTQTPSHQVTQMGQEVILRCVPISNHLYFYWYRQILGQKVEFLVSFYNNEISEKSEIFDDQFSVERPDGSNFTLKIRSTKLEDSAMYFCASRPGYTEAFFGQGTRLTVV.

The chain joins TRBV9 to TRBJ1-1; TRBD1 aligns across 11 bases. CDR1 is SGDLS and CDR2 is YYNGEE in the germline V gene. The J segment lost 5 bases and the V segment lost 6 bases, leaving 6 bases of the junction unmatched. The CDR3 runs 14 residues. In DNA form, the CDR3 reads TGTGCCAGCAACTCCGGGACAGGGGGGACTGAAGCTTTCTTT. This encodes CASNSGTGGTEAFF.

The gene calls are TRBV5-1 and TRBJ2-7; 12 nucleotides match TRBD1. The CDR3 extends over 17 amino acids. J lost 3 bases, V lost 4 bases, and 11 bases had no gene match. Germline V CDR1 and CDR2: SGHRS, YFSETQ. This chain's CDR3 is CASSPGTGGAKNYEQYF. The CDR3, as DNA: TGCGCCAGCAGCCCTGGGACAGGGGGCGCGAAAAACTACGAGCAGTACTTC.

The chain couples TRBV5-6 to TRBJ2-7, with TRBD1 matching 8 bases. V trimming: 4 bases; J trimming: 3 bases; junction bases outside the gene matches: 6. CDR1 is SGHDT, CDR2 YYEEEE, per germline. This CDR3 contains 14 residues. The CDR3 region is CASSLDRDNYEQYF. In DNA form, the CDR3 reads TGTGCCAGCAGCCTGGACAGGGATAACTACGAGCAGTACTTC.

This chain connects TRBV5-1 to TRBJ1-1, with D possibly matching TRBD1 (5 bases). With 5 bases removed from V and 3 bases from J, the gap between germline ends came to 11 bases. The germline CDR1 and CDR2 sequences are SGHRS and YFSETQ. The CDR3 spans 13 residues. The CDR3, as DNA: TGCGCCAGCAGGGGAGGGGCAGACACTGAAGCTTTCTTT. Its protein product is CASRGGADTEAFF.